The rows below give T cell receptor beta chains drawn from one sample of a study of chemoradiotherapy in HPV16-positive cancers. The protocol was immunoSEQ multiplex PCR, while the TCRdb copy is restricted to in-frame clones and leaves out a portion. The data show around 29,000 clones, more than 85% seen once. The source material was blood, sampled from a patient who underwent chemoradiotherapy. The receptors here all came from a human donor with HPV-associated anogenital cancer. Each CDR3 is given with its conserved first and last residue. A D gene is named only where the DNA matches it firmly. Where a row states a size, it is once, few, many or the class of an expanded clone; other rows omit it.

D,J,V,size,DNA,CDR3
NA,TRBJ2-7,TRBV25-1,NA,TGTGCCAGCAGTGACGGGACCGGCTACGAGCAGTACTTC,CASSDGTGYEQYF
NA,TRBJ1-4,TRBV7-2,once,TGTGCCAGCAGCCAGATCGGGGTTCGGGAAAAACTGTTTTTT,CASSQIGVREKLFF
NA,TRBJ2-7,TRBV29-1,NA,TGCAGCGTTTTCCGGGACGGAGGCGGCGAGCAGTACTTC,CSVFRDGGGEQYF
NA,TRBJ2-2,TRBV2,NA,TGTGCCAGCAAGGGGGGAGCTAGCGGCCCGGGCGGGGAGCTGTTTTTT,CASKGGASGPGGELFF
NA,TRBJ2-2,TRBV19,NA,TGTGCCAGTAGTTGGTACAGTGGCACCGGGGAGCTGTTTTTT,CASSWYSGTGELFF
TRBD1,TRBJ1-5,TRBV18,NA,TGTGCCAGCTCAAAACAGGGGCCCTTTGATCAGCCCCAGCATTTT,CASSKQGPFDQPQHF
NA,TRBJ2-6,TRBV15,NA,TGTGCCACCAGCAGAGTGGGTCTCGATGGGGCCAACGTCCTGACTTTC,CATSRVGLDGANVLTF
NA,TRBJ1-1,TRBV6-5,NA,TGTGCCAGCAATGGGCAAGGGGCAGGGGACACTGAAGCTTTCTTT,CASNGQGAGDTEAFF
NA,TRBJ2-2,TRBV5-8,NA,TGTGCCAGCAGATTGTGGGGAGACGGGGGCACCGGGGAGCTGTTTTTT,CASRLWGDGGTGELFF
NA,TRBJ2-1,TRBV7-9,NA,TGTGCCAGCAGCCCCGTGGAATCCTACAATGAGCAGTTCTTC,CASSPVESYNEQFF
NA,TRBJ1-4,TRBV2,NA,TGTGCCAGCAGCACAACAGGAGAAAAACTGTTTTTT,CASSTTGEKLFF
NA,TRBJ2-2,TRBV7-9,few,TGTGCCGGCGGATCTGAACTGAACACCGGGGAGCTGTTTTTT,CAGGSELNTGELFF
TRBD2,TRBJ2-5,TRBV7-2,NA,TGTGCCAGCAGCGCCGGACAACCCAATAGCGGGGAGACCCAGTACTTC,CASSAGQPNSGETQYF
NA,TRBJ1-1,TRBV29-1,NA,TGCAGCGTTGAAGGGAGGCTGAACACTGAAGCTTTCTTT,CSVEGRLNTEAFF
NA,TRBJ1-1,TRBV18,NA,TGTGCCAGCTCACCACTTCCCACAGGGACGAACACTGAAGCTTTCTTT,CASSPLPTGTNTEAFF
NA,TRBJ2-3,TRBV29-1,NA,TGCAGCGTTGGAGCGGCAAGCACAGATACGCAGTATTTT,CSVGAASTDTQYF
NA,TRBJ2-1,TRBV11-2,NA,TGTGCCAGCAGCTTGACAGATAATGAGCAGTTCTTC,CASSLTDNEQFF
TRBD2,TRBJ2-3,TRBV5-1,NA,TGCGCCAGCAGCGAGGGACTAGCGCCAGATACGCAGTATTTT,CASSEGLAPDTQYF
TRBD2,TRBJ2-2,TRBV28,NA,TGTGCCAGCAGGGGGACTAGCGGGACCCGCAACGCGAACACCGGGGAGCTGTTTTTT,CASRGTSGTRNANTGELFF
TRBD2,TRBJ2-7,TRBV4-3,NA,TGCGCCAGCAGCCAAGATTCGACTAGCGTGTACGAGCAGTACTTC,CASSQDSTSVYEQYF
NA,TRBJ2-7,TRBV6-1,NA,TGTGCCAGCAGTAGGACATACTTCTACGAGCAGTACTTC,CASSRTYFYEQYF
NA,TRBJ2-7,TRBV21-1,NA,TGTGCCAGCAGCAGACGGGACCTCTCCTACGAGCAGTACTTC,CASSRRDLSYEQYF
NA,TRBJ2-1,TRBV4-2,NA,TGTGCCAGCAGCCAAGCCCCCGGGACCAATGAGCAGTTCTTC,CASSQAPGTNEQFF
NA,TRBJ2-5,TRBV29-1,NA,TGCAGCGTTGCTGATGGTGGAGGAGAGACCCAGTACTTC,CSVADGGGETQYF
NA,TRBJ1-1,TRBV4-3,NA,TGCGCCAGCAGCCAAGATTTCGGCCACACTGAAGCTTTCTTT,CASSQDFGHTEAFF
NA,TRBJ1-1,TRBV5-5,once,TGTGCCAGCAGCTTTAGCACGAACACTGAAGCTTTCTTT,CASSFSTNTEAFF
TRBD1,TRBJ1-1,TRBV5-1,NA,TGCGCCAGCAGCTCTGGGCGGTGGACAGGGGTGAACACTGAAGCTTTCTTT,CASSSGRWTGVNTEAFF
TRBD2,TRBJ2-1,TRBV5-6,NA,TGTGCCAGCAGCCCGGCGTGGCGGGAGAGGGGCAATGAGCAGTTCTTC,CASSPAWRERGNEQFF
NA,TRBJ2-2,TRBV5-6,NA,TGTGCCAGCAGCTTGGCCCTACCGAACACCGGGGAGCTGTTTTTT,CASSLALPNTGELFF
NA,TRBJ2-7,TRBV21-1,NA,TGTGCCAGACTGGGGGGCGAGCAGTACTTC,CARLGGEQYF
TRBD2,TRBJ2-7,TRBV7-8,NA,TGTGCCAGCAGCTTCAGCGCGAGCGGGAGTGGGTACGAGCAGTACTTC,CASSFSASGSGYEQYF
TRBD1,TRBJ2-7,TRBV4-2,NA,TGTGCCAGCAGCCTTGGGACAGGGAGCAACTACGAGCAGTACTTC,CASSLGTGSNYEQYF
TRBD2,TRBJ2-1,TRBV6-6,NA,TGTGCCAGCAGTTATGGTGGACTAGCAAACTACAATGAGCAGTTCTTC,CASSYGGLANYNEQFF
TRBD2,TRBJ2-1,TRBV29-1,NA,TGCAGTGGCCTATCCTGGGCGGGAGGAAGCAATGAGCAGTTCTTC,CSGLSWAGGSNEQFF
NA,TRBJ2-5,TRBV2,NA,TGTGCCAGCAGACGCCAACCCGGAGAGACCCAGTACTTC,CASRRQPGETQYF
NA,TRBJ1-1,TRBV6-5,NA,TGTGCCAGCAGTTACGTCGGACCCGGGAACACTGAAGCTTTCTTT,CASSYVGPGNTEAFF
NA,TRBJ2-5,TRBV7-2,NA,TGTGCCAGCAGCTTAGGGGGGGCTGTAAAAGAGACCCAGTACTTC,CASSLGGAVKETQYF
NA,TRBJ1-2,TRBV27,NA,TGTGCCAGCAGTTTAAGGGCAGGAAATAACTATGGCTACACCTTC,CASSLRAGNNYGYTF
TRBD1,TRBJ1-4,TRBV19,NA,TGTGCCAGTAGTAGACCAACGGGACAGGGCCGTGAAAAACTGTTTTTT,CASSRPTGQGREKLFF
NA,TRBJ1-5,TRBV5-1,NA,TGCGCCAGCAGCTTGGACAGGGGCAATCAGCCCCAGCATTTT,CASSLDRGNQPQHF
TRBD1,TRBJ1-1,TRBV6-5,NA,TGTGCCAGCAGTTACTCGCGACAGGGGGCCGCTGAAGCTTTCTTT,CASSYSRQGAAEAFF
NA,TRBJ1-2,TRBV6-6,NA,TGTGCCAGCTTATTGGACGGGGCCAATCTCTATGGCTACACCTTC,CASLLDGANLYGYTF
NA,TRBJ2-3,TRBV6-4,NA,TGTGCCAGCAGTGATGCCCCCGACAACACAGATACGCAGTATTTT,CASSDAPDNTDTQYF
NA,TRBJ2-3,TRBV6-5,NA,TGTGCCAGCAGTTACTCGGGGACAGATACGCAGTATTTT,CASSYSGTDTQYF
NA,TRBJ2-2,TRBV6-5,NA,TGTGCCAGCAGTCCTTTAGAATCCGGGGAGCTGTTTTTT,CASSPLESGELFF
NA,TRBJ2-7,TRBV5-1,NA,TGCGCCAGCAGCATTGGGGCAGGGGAATTAAACGAGCAGTACTTC,CASSIGAGELNEQYF
NA,TRBJ1-3,TRBV6-5,NA,TGTGCCAGCAGTTACTCCGACAATATCTCTGGAAACACCATATATTTT,CASSYSDNISGNTIYF
NA,TRBJ1-1,TRBV6-5,NA,TGTGCCAGCAGGTGGGGTCCTGAAGCTTTCTTT,CASRWGPEAFF
NA,TRBJ1-1,TRBV5-1,NA,TGCGCCAGCAGCTTGCTATGGAACACTGAAGCTTTCTTT,CASSLLWNTEAFF
NA,TRBJ2-7,TRBV18,NA,TGTGCCAGCGCCCGGGACCGCGGCTACGAGCAGTACTTC,CASARDRGYEQYF
NA,TRBJ2-1,TRBV7-6,NA,TGTGCCAGCAGCCAGAGCGGGTTACGGGGGAATGAGCAGTTCTTC,CASSQSGLRGNEQFF
NA,TRBJ2-4,TRBV19,NA,TGTGCCAGTAGTACGAACAGCAAAAACATTCAGTACTTC,CASSTNSKNIQYF
NA,TRBJ2-7,TRBV14,NA,TGTGCCAGCAGCCAAGAAATTGTGGGAATTAAGCAGTACTTC,CASSQEIVGIKQYF
TRBD1,TRBJ1-1,TRBV7-9,NA,TGTGCCAGCAGCCCCAGGGGGGCTGAAGCTTTCTTT,CASSPRGAEAFF
NA,TRBJ1-1,TRBV9,NA,TGTGCCAGCAGCCGGGGGAGGGGGGATGCTTTCTTT,CASSRGRGDAFF
NA,TRBJ2-1,TRBV5-1,NA,TGCGCCAGCAGCTTCCTGCAGCCCAATGAGCAGTTCTTC,CASSFLQPNEQFF
NA,TRBJ2-1,TRBV5-4,few,TGTGCCAGCAGCTTGAGTAGTCCGTCCTATGAGCAGTTCTTC,CASSLSSPSYEQFF
NA,TRBJ1-5,TRBV10-3,NA,TGTGCCATCATGGCGGGGCGGACGGTGTATCAGCCCCAGCATTTT,CAIMAGRTVYQPQHF
TRBD1,TRBJ2-1,TRBV11-2,NA,TGTGCCAGCAGCTTAGTTGGCGGACAGGGCCCCCTGGTGCAGTTCTTC,CASSLVGGQGPLVQFF
NA,TRBJ2-7,TRBV4-1,NA,TGCGCCAGCAGCCAAGCGGGGCTAGTGGGTCTCGAGCAGTACTTC,CASSQAGLVGLEQYF